Each of the 10 T cell receptor beta chains below was sequenced from the same sample in a study of blood T cell repertoires in COVID-19. The assay was immunoSEQ multiplex PCR, and TCRdb's table has in-frame clones only and misses some. The sample has roughly 200,000 clones; approximately 87% are singletons. Sample: peripheral blood. These receptors all stem from a young woman who had recovered from COVID-19.

The chain is built from TRBV6-5 and TRBJ1-2; D unresolved. Germline V gene sequence: CDR1 MNHEY, CDR2 SVGAGI. The CDR3 runs 12 residues. V lost 2 bases to trimming and J lost 9 bases, with 10 bases between them. The CDR3 sequence: CASSYGKTSYTF. For the CDR3, the DNA is TGTGCCAGCAGTTACGGCAAAACGAGCTACACCTTC.

V gene TRBV3-1 (or the pseudogene TRBV3-2) combines with J gene TRBJ2-1, with a weak D call TRBD1 (6 bases). Germline V gene data show CDR1 as LGHDT and CDR2 as YNNKEL (reference sequence). This CDR3 region has 15 residues. V lost 2 bases to trimming and J lost 2 bases, with 10 bases between them. The CDR3: CASSQRGQTYNEQFF. The CDR3 region has the DNA TGTGCCAGCAGCCAACGAGGACAGACCTACAATGAGCAGTTCTTC.

There are a few counts of this clone. CDR3 sequence reads: CASRKSGFSGNTIYF. The CDR3 coding sequence is TGTGCCAGCAGGAAATCAGGGTTCTCTGGAAACACCATATATTTT. The genes are TRBV14 and TRBJ1-3; a possible D gene is TRBD1 (5 bases). The CDR3 runs to 15 residues. Trimming pared 6 bases from V and 0 bases from J, leaving 12 bases between. Germline-derived CDR1 and CDR2 are SGHDN and FVKESK.

The gene calls are TRBV20-1 and TRBJ1-2; TRBD1 is a possible D gene (5 bases). This CDR3 has 12 amino acids. Germline V CDR1 and CDR2: DFQATT, SNEGSKA (reference sequence). V gave up 3 bases and J gave up 8 bases, with 13 bases separating them. CDR3 amino acids: CSASTAGQGYTF. CDR3 sequence (DNA): TGCAGTGCTAGTACGGCAGGGCAGGGCTACACCTTC.

In DNA form, the CDR3 reads TGTGCCAGCAGCTTCTGGGACAACTCCTACAATGAGCAGTTCTTC. It yields the protein CASSFWDNSYNEQFF. This sequence joins TRBV11-2 and TRBJ2-1, with TRBD1 as a possible D gene (6 bases). The CDR3 has 15 amino acids. Germline assignment: CDR1 SGHAT and CDR2 FQNNGV. The ends were cut back, 3 bases at V and 0 bases at J, with 9 bases in the middle.

The chain joins TRBV27 to TRBJ1-5, with 7 nucleotides matching TRBD1. Germline CDR1 and CDR2: MNHEY and SMNVEV (reference sequence). The junction had 6 bases not matched to a gene; V was cut back by 3 bases and J by 7 bases. This CDR3 has 14 amino acids. The CDR3 DNA sequence: TGTGCCAGCAGTTTCGAGCCAGGGGGACAGCCCCAGCATTTT. Protein sequence: CASSFEPGGQPQHF.

This clone was detected once. This rearrangement joins TRBV25-1 to TRBJ1-4; TRBD1 matches at 7 bases. The CDR3 runs to 16 residues. V was clipped by 4 bases and J by 7 bases; unmatched bases: 12. Germline lookup yields CDR1 MGHDK and CDR2 SYGVNS. The DNA for the CDR3 is TGTGCCAGCAGTGCGGATCCCGGGACAGACGGTGAAAAACTGTTTTTT. Translating it yields CASSADPGTDGEKLFF.

The chain recombines TRBV4-3 with TRBJ1-2; 7 bases map to TRBD1. V gave up 0 bases and J gave up 0 bases; unmatched junction bases: 4. This CDR3 is built from 16 residues. Germline CDR1 is LGHNA and CDR2 is YSLEER. This CDR3 is CASSQEYRGANYGYTF. Written as DNA, the CDR3 is TGCGCCAGCAGCCAAGAATACAGGGGAGCTAACTATGGCTACACCTTC.

The genes are TRBV7-2 and TRBJ1-1, with a tentative D call TRBD1 (6 bases). Germline V CDR1 and CDR2: SGHTA, FQGNSA. V was trimmed by 3 bases and J by 0 bases, leaving 11 bases between them. CDR3 length: 15 amino acids. The CDR3 DNA sequence: TGTGCCAGCAGCTTGTGGACAGACATGAACACTGAAGCTTTCTTT. Amino acids: CASSLWTDMNTEAFF.

The sample holds a few counts of this clone. J is TRBJ1-5 and V is TRBV2; D remains unclear. Germline CDR1 reads SNHLY; CDR2 reads FYNNEI. This CDR3 has 14 amino acids. Trimming removed 10 bases from V and 2 bases from J, with 15 bases in between. This CDR3 is CATKSDRGNQPQHF. For the CDR3, the DNA is TGTGCCACAAAGAGCGATCGGGGCAATCAGCCCCAGCATTTT.